This paragraph covers one TCR beta chain sequence. Per the authors' pipeline: For nucleated cells, counts were estimated from reference gene primer amplification. TCRdb keeps only in-frame clones here, not all; method: immunoSEQ multiplex PCR. From that table come the V and J calls and clone size; the DNA was used to work out D and trimming. The table lists 70,000 or so clones, around three quarters of them singletons, with approximately 15% in the top ten. Trimming took 7 bases from V and 6 from J; bases not matched to a gene: 9. The CDR3 runs 15 residues. Per germline, CDR1 SGHTA and CDR2 FQGNSA. This entry belongs to a study of blood T cell repertoires in COVID-19.

Sequenced: peripheral blood. The clonotype originates from a man in his sixties with acute or convalescent COVID-19. The chain joins TRBV7-2 to TRBJ2-1; 10 nucleotides align to TRBD2. The CDR3 DNA sequence: TGTGCCAGCATATACAGCGGGGGGGCCTTCAATGAGCAGTTCTTC. This sequence encodes CASIYSGGAFNEQFF.